This record looks at one TCR beta chain sequence and its context. Its antigen is unidentified. The data belong to a study of T cell responses to AZD1222 COVID-19 vaccine. The data were produced by immunoSEQ multiplex PCR, yet TCRdb's version contains in-frame clones alone and is incomplete. This table holds around 200,000 clones, 85% to 95% found once. Study-wide results and caveats: There were mostly white British donors and more females than males, and clonal diversity was possibly underestimated. Two doses of AZD1222 preceded a rise in Spike-specific TCR breadth and depth.

The CDR3 length is 14 residues. Germline CDR1 and CDR2: MNHEY and SVGEGT. J lost 6 bases, V lost 4 bases, and 2 bases had no gene match. This TCR was recovered from an adult who received the AZD1222 COVID-19 vaccine. The sample was peripheral blood, taken 28 days after the second AZD1222 dose. V gene TRBV6-2 or TRBV6-3 combines with J gene TRBJ2-2, with 10 bases that match TRBD1. The CDR3 sequence is CASSSGTGAGELFF. The CDR3 DNA is TGTGCCAGCAGTTCGGGGACAGGGGCCGGGGAGCTGTTTTTT.